The clone carrying this T cell receptor beta chain was observed a single time. Its matching antigen is unknown. The data belong to a study of shared clonotypes between healthy human individuals. Study-level points and caveats: On the whole, naive subsets had larger estimated richness than memory subsets had.

Running of the assay took place at deep level. In the original workflow: In the immunoSEQ data, sequences were junction-only and lacked quality scores, so filtering differed. Assay used: immunoSEQ multiplex PCR; TCRdb lists only in-frame clones, some missing. V and J calls and clone size are those listed in that table; D and trimming were worked out from the DNA. The sample yields about 2.1 million clones, 90% to 95% seen once. V shed 4 bases, J shed 3 bases, and the junction held 9 bases outside the gene matches. The germline gives CDR1 MGHRA, CDR2 YSYEKL. This CDR3 is built from 16 residues. In the naive CD8 group, cells lacked CD45RO and were positively selected for CCR7, so terminally differentiated effector memory CD45RA+ cells were left out. Within Nashville, Tennessee resided all donors, each a Caucasian adult.

This sequence was found in a man in his late teens or twenties in good health. Some clones in this sample may be carry-over from other donors' samples. This sequence joins TRBV4-1 and TRBJ2-7, with TRBD1 matching over 10 bases. The source material was naive CD8+ T cells from PBMCs. The CDR3 DNA reads as TGCGCCAGCAGCCCCACCCCGGACAGGGGGTTCTACGAGCAGTACTTC. Translating gives CASSPTPDRGFYEQYF.